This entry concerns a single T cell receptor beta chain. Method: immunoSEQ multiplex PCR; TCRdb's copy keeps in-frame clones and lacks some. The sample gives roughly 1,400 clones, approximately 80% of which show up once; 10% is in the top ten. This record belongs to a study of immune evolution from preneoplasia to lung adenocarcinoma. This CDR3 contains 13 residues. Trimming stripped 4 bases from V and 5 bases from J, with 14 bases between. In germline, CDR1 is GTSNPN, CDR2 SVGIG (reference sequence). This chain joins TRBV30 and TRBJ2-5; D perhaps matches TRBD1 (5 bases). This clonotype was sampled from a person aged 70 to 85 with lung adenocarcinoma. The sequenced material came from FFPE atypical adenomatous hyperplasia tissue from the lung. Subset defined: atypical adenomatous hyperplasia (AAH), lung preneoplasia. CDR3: CAWTLGPQETQYF. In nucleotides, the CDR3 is TGTGCCTGGACATTGGGGCCTCAGGAGACCCAGTACTTC.